The clone carrying this T cell receptor beta chain was seen just once. Its specificity is unknown. Clones were read by immunoSEQ multiplex PCR, and TCRdb kept only the in-frame ones, dropping some. The data show 15,000 to 20,000 clones, roughly 70% seen once. This sample is part of a study of T cell repertoires in ileal Crohn's disease. Across the study: Thiopurines (about twelve) or anti-TNF agents (approximately 19) were given postoperatively to about half.

The CDR3 contains 15 residues. Trimming took off 3 bases at V and 7 bases at J, with 15 bases between the two ends. Per the germline V gene, CDR1 is KGHSH and CDR2 is LQKENI. General study findings and limits: Compared with CD4 T cells, sorted CD8 cells carried more expanded clones.

Specimen: ileal tissue. The clonotype was recovered from an adult with Crohn's disease. This chain joins TRBV18 and TRBJ2-2; a weak D match, TRBD2 (5 bases). As DNA, the CDR3 is TGTGCCAGCTCACCGTCGACGGGAACGGGCGGGGAGCTGTTTTTT. Translating gives CASSPSTGTGGELFF.